The rows below give T cell receptor beta chains drawn from one sample of a study of Ad26.COV2.S vaccination and SARS-CoV-2 variants. Assay used: immunoSEQ multiplex PCR; TCRdb lists only in-frame clones, some missing. The sample has hundreds of thousands of clones; more than 80% are singletons. Here the sequenced sample was peripheral blood, taken in a trial of Ad26.COV2.S vaccine versus placebo. These receptors originate from a person between 18 and 65 years old who received the Ad26.COV2.S COVID-19 vaccine or a placebo. The CDR3 runs from the conserved cysteine through the conserved F or W. D genes are given only for firm matches. A clone size is listed for some rows: how often the clone was seen (once, few, many), or a class if it is expanded.

v_call: TRBV19
clone_size: -
j_call: TRBJ2-7
d_call: TRBD2
cdr3_aa: CASSILAGGPGEQYF
cdr3_nt: TGTGCCAGTAGTATCCTGGCGGGAGGACCGGGGGAGCAGTACTTC

v_call: TRBV4-3
clone_size: -
j_call: TRBJ2-1
d_call: -
cdr3_aa: CASSQLARTANEQFF
cdr3_nt: TGCGCCAGCAGCCAACTAGCAAGAACGGCCAATGAGCAGTTCTTC

v_call: TRBV6-5
clone_size: -
j_call: TRBJ1-5
d_call: TRBD1
cdr3_aa: CASSYDRGLYQPQHF
cdr3_nt: TGTGCCAGCAGTTACGACAGGGGGCTTTATCAGCCCCAGCATTTT

v_call: TRBV5-5
clone_size: -
j_call: TRBJ1-2
d_call: -
cdr3_aa: CASSLDFGGTYGYTF
cdr3_nt: TGTGCCAGCAGCTTGGATTTCGGGGGGACCTATGGCTACACCTTC

v_call: TRBV6-5
clone_size: -
j_call: TRBJ1-3
d_call: -
cdr3_aa: CASSYFPGNTIYF
cdr3_nt: TGTGCCAGCAGTTACTTCCCCGGAAACACCATATATTTT

v_call: TRBV11-2
clone_size: once
j_call: TRBJ2-5
d_call: -
cdr3_aa: CASSSVLRETQYF
cdr3_nt: TGTGCCAGCAGCTCTGTCTTGAGGGAGACCCAGTACTTC

v_call: TRBV7-9
clone_size: once
j_call: TRBJ2-1
d_call: -
cdr3_aa: CASSLESDAYNEQFF
cdr3_nt: TGTGCCAGCAGCTTAGAATCAGACGCCTACAATGAGCAGTTCTTC

v_call: TRBV6-5
clone_size: -
j_call: TRBJ2-5
d_call: -
cdr3_aa: CASSIQETQYF
cdr3_nt: TGTGCCAGCAGTATCCAAGAGACCCAGTACTTC

v_call: TRBV7-2
clone_size: -
j_call: TRBJ2-7
d_call: -
cdr3_aa: CASSSRATHYEQYF
cdr3_nt: TGTGCCAGCAGCTCCCGGGCAACCCACTACGAGCAGTACTTC

v_call: TRBV12-3/TRBV12-4
clone_size: -
j_call: TRBJ2-7
d_call: -
cdr3_aa: CASSLQGTYEQYF
cdr3_nt: TGTGCCAGCAGTTTACAAGGGACCTACGAGCAGTACTTC

v_call: TRBV13
clone_size: -
j_call: TRBJ2-1
d_call: TRBD2
cdr3_aa: CASSARLADYNEQFF
cdr3_nt: TGTGCCAGCAGCGCCCGACTAGCGGATTACAATGAGCAGTTCTTC

v_call: TRBV25-1
clone_size: once
j_call: TRBJ1-4
d_call: -
cdr3_aa: CASSDPGGPTNEKLFF
cdr3_nt: TGTGCCAGCAGTGACCCCGGAGGCCCCACTAATGAAAAACTGTTTTTT

v_call: TRBV27
clone_size: -
j_call: TRBJ2-5
d_call: TRBD2
cdr3_aa: CASSMGGETQYF
cdr3_nt: TGTGCCAGCAGTATGGGGGGGGAGACCCAGTACTTC

v_call: TRBV30
clone_size: -
j_call: TRBJ2-6
d_call: -
cdr3_aa: CAWRGVSGANVLTF
cdr3_nt: TGTGCCTGGCGAGGGGTCTCTGGGGCCAACGTCCTGACTTTC

v_call: TRBV6-5
clone_size: once
j_call: TRBJ2-2
d_call: TRBD1
cdr3_aa: CASSAYRGSTGELFF
cdr3_nt: TGTGCCAGCAGCGCCTACAGGGGAAGCACCGGGGAGCTGTTTTTT

v_call: TRBV29-1
clone_size: few
j_call: TRBJ1-2
d_call: TRBD1
cdr3_aa: CSVGGTGGFDYGYTF
cdr3_nt: TGCAGCGTTGGGGGTACAGGGGGCTTCGACTATGGCTACACCTTC